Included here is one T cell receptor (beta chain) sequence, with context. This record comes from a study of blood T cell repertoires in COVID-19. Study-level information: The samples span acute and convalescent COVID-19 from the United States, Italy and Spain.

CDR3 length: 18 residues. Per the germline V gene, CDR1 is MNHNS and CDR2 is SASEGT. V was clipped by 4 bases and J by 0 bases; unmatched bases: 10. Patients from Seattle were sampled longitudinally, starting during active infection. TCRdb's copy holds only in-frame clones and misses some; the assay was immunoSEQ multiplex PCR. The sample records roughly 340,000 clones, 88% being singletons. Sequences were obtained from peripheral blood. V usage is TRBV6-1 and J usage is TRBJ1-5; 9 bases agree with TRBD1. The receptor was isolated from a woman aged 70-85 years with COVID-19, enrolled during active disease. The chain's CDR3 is CASSVTGGSPYSNQPQHF. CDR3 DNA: TGTGCCAGCAGTGTAACAGGGGGCTCGCCTTATAGCAATCAGCCCCAGCATTTT.